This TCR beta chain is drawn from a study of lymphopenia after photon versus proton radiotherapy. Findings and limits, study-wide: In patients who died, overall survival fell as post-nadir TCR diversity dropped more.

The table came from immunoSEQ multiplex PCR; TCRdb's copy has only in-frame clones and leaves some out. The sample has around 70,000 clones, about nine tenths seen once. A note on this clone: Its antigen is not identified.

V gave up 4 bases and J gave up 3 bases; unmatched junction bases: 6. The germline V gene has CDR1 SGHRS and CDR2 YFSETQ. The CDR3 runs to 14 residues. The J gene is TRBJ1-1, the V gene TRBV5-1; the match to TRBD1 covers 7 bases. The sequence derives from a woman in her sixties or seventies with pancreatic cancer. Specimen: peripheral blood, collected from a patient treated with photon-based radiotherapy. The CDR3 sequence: CASSPTGLYTEAFF. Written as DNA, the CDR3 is TGCGCCAGCAGCCCGACAGGGTTGTACACTGAAGCTTTCTTT.